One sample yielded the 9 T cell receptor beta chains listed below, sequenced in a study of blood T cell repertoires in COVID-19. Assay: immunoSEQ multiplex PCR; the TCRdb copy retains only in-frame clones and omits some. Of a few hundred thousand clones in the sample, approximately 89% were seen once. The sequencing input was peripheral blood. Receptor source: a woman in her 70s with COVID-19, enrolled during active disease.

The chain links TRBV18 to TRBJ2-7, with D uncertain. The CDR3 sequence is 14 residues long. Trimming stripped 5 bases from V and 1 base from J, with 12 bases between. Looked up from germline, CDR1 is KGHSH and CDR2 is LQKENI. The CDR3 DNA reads TGTGCCAGCTCAGCCCGACAAAATTCCTACGAGCAGTACTTC. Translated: CASSARQNSYEQYF. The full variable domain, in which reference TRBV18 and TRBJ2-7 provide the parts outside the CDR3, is NAGVMQNPRHLVRRRGQEARLRCSPMKGHSHVYWYRQLPEEGLKFMVYLQKENIIDESGMPKERFSAEFPKEGPSILRIQQVVRGDSAAYFCASSARQNSYEQYFGPGTRLTVT.

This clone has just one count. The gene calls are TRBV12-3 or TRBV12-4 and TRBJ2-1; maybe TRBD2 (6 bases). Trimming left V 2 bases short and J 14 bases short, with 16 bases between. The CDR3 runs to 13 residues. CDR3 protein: CASSLISIGLKFF. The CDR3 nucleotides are TGTGCCAGCAGTTTAATTAGTATAGGACTAAAGTTCTTC.

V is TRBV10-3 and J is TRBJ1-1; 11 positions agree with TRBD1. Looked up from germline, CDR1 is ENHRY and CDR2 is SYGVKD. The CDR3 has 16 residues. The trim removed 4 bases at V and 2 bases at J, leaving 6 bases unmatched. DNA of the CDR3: TGTGCCATCAGTGGGACAGGGGGCGACGGAAACACTGAAGCTTTCTTT. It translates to CAISGTGGDGNTEAFF.

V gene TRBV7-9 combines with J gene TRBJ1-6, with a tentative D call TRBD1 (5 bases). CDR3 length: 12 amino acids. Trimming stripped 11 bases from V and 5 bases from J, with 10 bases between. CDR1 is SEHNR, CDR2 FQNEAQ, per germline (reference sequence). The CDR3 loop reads CAGGLDNSPLHF. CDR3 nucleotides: TGTGCCGGGGGACTGGATAATTCACCCCTCCACTTT.

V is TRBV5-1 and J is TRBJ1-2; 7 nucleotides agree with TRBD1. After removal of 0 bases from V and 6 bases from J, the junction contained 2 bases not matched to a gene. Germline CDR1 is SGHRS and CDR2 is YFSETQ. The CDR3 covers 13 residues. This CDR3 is CASSLVGTDGYTF. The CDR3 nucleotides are TGCGCCAGCAGCTTGGTTGGGACAGATGGCTACACCTTC.

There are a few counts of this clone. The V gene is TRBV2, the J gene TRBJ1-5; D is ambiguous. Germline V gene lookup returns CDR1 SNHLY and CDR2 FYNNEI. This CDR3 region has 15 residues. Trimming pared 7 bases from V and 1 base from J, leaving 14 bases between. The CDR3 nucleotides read TGTGCCAGCAAACTTGATGTATACAGCAATCAGCCCCAGCATTTT. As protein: CASKLDVYSNQPQHF. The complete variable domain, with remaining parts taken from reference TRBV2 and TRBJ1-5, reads EPEVTQTPSHQVTQMGQEVILRCVPISNHLYFYWYRQILGQKVEFLVSFYNNEISEKSEIFDDQFSVERPDGSNFTLKIRSTKLEDSAMYFCASKLDVYSNQPQHFGDGTRLSIL.

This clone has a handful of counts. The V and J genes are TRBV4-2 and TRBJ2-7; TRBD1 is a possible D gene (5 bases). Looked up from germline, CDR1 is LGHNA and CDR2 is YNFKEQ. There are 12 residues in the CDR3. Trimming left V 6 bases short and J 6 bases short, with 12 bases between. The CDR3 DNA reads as TGTGCCAGCAGTTCCAGGGTGGGCGAGCAGTACTTC. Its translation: CASSSRVGEQYF.

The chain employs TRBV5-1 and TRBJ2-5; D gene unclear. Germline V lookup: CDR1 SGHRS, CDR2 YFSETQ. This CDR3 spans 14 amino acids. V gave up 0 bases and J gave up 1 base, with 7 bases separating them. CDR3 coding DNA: TGCGCCAGCAGCTTGGGTGGCCTCCAAGAGACCCAGTACTTC. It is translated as CASSLGGLQETQYF.

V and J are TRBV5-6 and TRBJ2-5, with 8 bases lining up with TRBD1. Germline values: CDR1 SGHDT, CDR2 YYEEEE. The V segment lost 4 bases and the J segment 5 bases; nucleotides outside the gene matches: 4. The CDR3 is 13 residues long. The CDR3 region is CASSRTGMETQYF. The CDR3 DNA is TGTGCCAGCAGCCGGACAGGGATGGAGACCCAGTACTTC.